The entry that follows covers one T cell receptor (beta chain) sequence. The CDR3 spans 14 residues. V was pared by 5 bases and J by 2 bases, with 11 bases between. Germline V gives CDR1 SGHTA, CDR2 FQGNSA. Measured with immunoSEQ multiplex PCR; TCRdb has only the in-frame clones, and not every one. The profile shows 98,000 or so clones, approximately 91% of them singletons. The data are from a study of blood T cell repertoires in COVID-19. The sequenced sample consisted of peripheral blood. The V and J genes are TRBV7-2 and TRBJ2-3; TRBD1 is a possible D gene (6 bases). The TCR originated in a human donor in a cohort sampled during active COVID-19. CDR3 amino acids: CASSVDRLTDTQYF. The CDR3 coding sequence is TGTGCCAGCAGCGTGGACAGACTCACAGATACGCAGTATTTT.